These T cell receptor beta chains were read from a single sample in a study of blood T cells in healthy people across ages. Using its own MiXCR run on the 5' RACE reads, TCRdb lists one record per CDR3 protein. The sample lists 650,000 to 950,000 distinct CDR3 sequences, 40% to 50% seen once, with approximately 20% in the top ten. Sequenced sample: blood. These receptors were taken from a man in his fifties or sixties in good health. The CDR3 runs from the conserved cysteine through the conserved F or W. D genes are given only for firm matches. The listing skips clone size in some rows; elsewhere it reads once, few, many or a size class.

v_call	d_call	clone_size	j_call	cdr3_aa	cdr3_nt
TRBV6-6	NA	few	TRBJ2-7	CASSYSETYVYEQYF	TGTGCCAGCAGTTACTCAGAGACATATGTATACGAGCAGTACTTC
TRBV20-1	NA	many	TRBJ1-2	CSARVNSTF	TGCAGTGCTAGGGTGAATAGCACCTTC
TRBV11-2	NA	NA	TRBJ1-1	CASSLTSGGTEAFF	TGTGCCAGCAGCTTGACTAGCGGGGGGACTGAAGCTTTCTTT
TRBV7-9	NA	few	TRBJ1-5	CASSFPGVNQPQHF	TGTGCCAGCAGCTTCCCAGGGGTTAATCAGCCCCAGCATTTT
TRBV7-9	TRBD2	NA	TRBJ2-3	CASSAPERDYRLIADTQYF	TGTGCCAGCAGCGCGCCCGAACGGGACTATCGGCTTATTGCAGATACGCAGTATTTT
TRBV27	NA	NA	TRBJ2-1	CATGYTYNEQFF	TGTGCCACCGGGTACACCTACAATGAGCAGTTCTTC
TRBV5-6	TRBD1	NA	TRBJ2-7	CASRLPGTGEQYF	TGTGCCAGCAGGCTACCCGGGACAGGGGAGCAGTACTTC
TRBV3-1	NA	NA	TRBJ1-6	CASSLPDLDSPLHF	TGTGCCAGCAGCCTCCCGGATTTAGATTCACCCCTCCACTTT
TRBV7-6	NA	few	TRBJ1-1	CASSLGVTGSTEAFF	TGTGCCAGCAGCTTAGGGGTCACAGGTAGCACTGAAGCTTTCTTT
TRBV3-1	NA	NA	TRBJ1-5	CASSQETDLGYNGNQPQHF	TGTGCCAGCAGCCAAGAGACAGATTTGGGTTATAATGGCAATCAGCCCCAGCATTTT
TRBV4-3	NA	NA	TRBJ2-1	CASSQDISTNEQFF	TGCGCCAGCAGCCAAGATATTAGCACCAATGAGCAGTTCTTC
TRBV7-6	TRBD1	NA	TRBJ2-5	CASSLNHRSRDSQETQYF	TGTGCCAGCAGCTTAAATCATAGGTCTCGGGACAGCCAAGAGACCCAGTACTTC
TRBV3-1	NA	NA	TRBJ1-2	CASSQDDRGYTF	TGTGCCAGCAGCCAAGATGACCGTGGCTACACCTTC
TRBV20-1	TRBD1	NA	TRBJ2-7	CSARNPGQGSYEQYF	TGCAGTGCTAGGAACCCGGGACAGGGTTCCTACGAGCAGTACTTC
TRBV4-3	NA	NA	TRBJ2-3	CASSQAAVSTDTQYF	TGCGCCAGCAGCCAAGCGGCGGTGAGCACAGATACGCAGTATTTT
TRBV14	NA	NA	TRBJ2-7	CASSSPHRARDEQYF	TGTGCCAGCAGCTCCCCCCACAGGGCGCGTGACGAGCAGTACTTC
TRBV9	TRBD2	many	TRBJ2-1	CASSVSGGSNEQFF	TGTGCCAGCAGCGTAAGCGGGGGGTCGAATGAGCAGTTCTTC
TRBV27	TRBD2	NA	TRBJ2-4	CTTRGGGGLAKNIQYF	TGTACCACCCGTGGGGGCGGGGGGTTAGCCAAAAACATTCAGTACTTC
TRBV20-1	NA	many	TRBJ1-6	CSATNRAGYNSPLHF	TGCAGTGCTACAAACAGGGCCGGGTATAATTCACCCCTCCACTTT
TRBV20-1	NA	NA	TRBJ2-2	CSAPVAGELFF	TGCAGTGCCCCTGTCGCCGGGGAGCTGTTTTTT
TRBV4-1	NA	few	TRBJ2-5	CASSQVLAAATEETQYF	TGCGCCAGCAGCCAAGTTCTGGCGGCGGCCACCGAAGAGACCCAGTACTTC
TRBV5-8	TRBD1	NA	TRBJ2-7	CASSPRTGGIYEQYF	TGTGCCAGCAGCCCTAGGACAGGGGGTATTTACGAGCAGTACTTC
TRBV4-2	NA	NA	TRBJ2-7	CASSQTLGLGPSYEQYF	TGTGCCAGCAGCCAAACCCTCGGGTTGGGGCCATCCTACGAGCAGTACTTC
TRBV7-2	TRBD1	NA	TRBJ2-6	CASSLVARQGASGANVLTF	TGTGCCAGCAGCTTAGTGGCCCGACAGGGGGCTTCTGGGGCCAACGTCCTGACTTTC
TRBV6-2/TRBV6-3	NA	NA	TRBJ2-1	CASSKTESSYNEQFF	TGTGCCAGCAGCAAGACGGAGTCTTCCTACAATGAGCAGTTCTTC
TRBV7-2	NA	NA	TRBJ2-6	CASSLAPGGNGTNVLTF	TGTGCCAGCAGCTTAGCCCCAGGAGGGAACGGGACCAACGTCCTGACTTTC
TRBV29-1	NA	NA	TRBJ1-1	CSVVVGLTNTEAFF	TGCAGCGTTGTTGTGGGACTGACAAACACTGAAGCTTTCTTT
TRBV6-1	NA	NA	TRBJ2-2	CASSHPGGPETSYYTGELFF	TGTGCCAGCAGCCACCCTGGGGGGCCCGAAACTAGTTACTACACCGGGGAGCTGTTTTTT
TRBV14	NA	NA	TRBJ1-1	CASSQEGRNTEAFF	TGTGCCAGCAGCCAAGAGGGGAGGAACACTGAAGCTTTCTTT
TRBV11-1	TRBD2	few	TRBJ2-1	CASSSGTSGVYSGEQFF	TGTGCCAGCAGCTCCGGGACTAGCGGGGTTTATTCAGGGGAGCAGTTCTTC
TRBV11-1	TRBD1	NA	TRBJ2-4	CASSQRQGENIQYF	TGTGCCAGCAGCCAAAGACAGGGGGAAAACATTCAGTACTTC
TRBV21-1	NA	once	TRBJ2-3	CAPPGKGDTDTQYF	TGTGCCCCCCCGGGGAAGGGAGACACAGATACGCAGTATTTT
TRBV19	TRBD1	NA	TRBJ2-7	CASSIGQGDEQYF	TGTGCCAGTAGTATAGGACAGGGCGACGAGCAGTACTTC
TRBV4-3	NA	NA	TRBJ2-7	CASSQEIRGTPNEQYF	TGCGCCAGCAGCCAAGAAATTCGAGGGACACCAAACGAGCAGTACTTC
TRBV14	NA	few	TRBJ2-5	CASSRGEGYQETQYF	TGTGCCAGCAGCCGGGGGGAAGGGTACCAAGAGACCCAGTACTTC
TRBV10-3	TRBD1	NA	TRBJ1-4	CAISETSTGVGEKLFF	TGTGCCATCAGTGAAACCTCGACAGGGGTCGGTGAAAAACTGTTTTTT
TRBV10-1	NA	NA	TRBJ2-7	CASSAKGPSSYEQYF	TGCGCCAGCAGCGCCAAGGGACCGAGCTCCTACGAGCAGTACTTC
TRBV27	NA	NA	TRBJ2-6	CASKREGDSGANVLTF	TGTGCCAGCAAAAGGGAGGGGGACTCTGGGGCCAACGTCCTGACTTTC
TRBV27	TRBD1	NA	TRBJ1-2	CASSAYDRDYGYTF	TGTGCCAGCAGTGCCTATGACAGGGACTATGGCTACACCTTC
TRBV9	NA	few	TRBJ2-5	CASSFGDFWSGQETQYF	TGTGCCAGCAGCTTCGGTGATTTTTGGTCAGGCCAAGAGACCCAGTACTTC
TRBV3-1	NA	NA	TRBJ1-1	CASSQGGTGEAFF	TGTGCCAGCAGCCAAGGGGGGACGGGTGAGGCTTTCTTT
TRBV6-1	NA	few	TRBJ2-7	CASSRGGTTSYEQYF	TGTGCCAGCAGCCGAGGAGGGACGACCTCCTACGAGCAGTACTTC
TRBV4-3	NA	few	TRBJ2-7	CASSQDPQTAFYEQYF	TGCGCCAGCAGCCAAGATCCACAGACAGCTTTCTACGAGCAGTACTTC
TRBV20-1	NA	NA	TRBJ1-1	CSARRDGNTEAFF	TGCAGTGCTAGGAGGGACGGGAACACTGAAGCTTTCTTT
TRBV29-1	NA	few	TRBJ2-7	CSVEGGTPTYEQYF	TGCAGCGTTGAAGGAGGGACACCAACCTACGAGCAGTACTTC